This T cell receptor beta chain emerged from a study of OX40 agonist ivuxolimab in advanced cancers. About the research overall: Hepatocellular carcinoma, melanoma, renal cell or head and neck cancer occurred in dose-escalation patients. Partial responses were achieved by three patients, of whom one had hepatocellular carcinoma and two had cutaneous melanoma.

Sequencing used immunoSEQ multiplex PCR; TCRdb keeps in-frame clones, though not all of them. The sample yields 100,000 to 150,000 clones, less than 95% seen once. The length of the CDR3 is 15 residues. CDR1 SGHTA and CDR2 FQGTGA come from the germline V gene. V lost 5 bases and J lost 8; bases outside the gene matches: 8. This clone was observed a few times. The rearrangement joins TRBV7-3 to TRBJ2-1; TRBD2 agrees at 11 bases. The source is an adult with an advanced solid tumor such as melanoma, head and neck, liver or kidney cancer. The sequenced sample was CD4+ or CD8+ T cells sorted from blood, obtained in a trial of the OX40 agonist ivuxolimab. CDR3 sequence: CASSRSTSGIDEQFF. Here the CDR3 DNA reads TGTGCCAGCAGCCGATCGACTAGCGGGATCGATGAGCAGTTCTTC.